This record concerns one TCR beta chain sequence. Its target is not known. The sample comes from a study of beta chain features in type 1 diabetes. The study, taken as a whole, reports: TCRB CDR3s from Type 1 diabetes patients were moderately but significantly shorter in all four CD4+ subsets.

Sequenced material consisted of expressed TCRB transcripts (all of the isolated RNA was reverse transcribed). TCRdb's copy holds only in-frame clones and misses some; the assay was immunoSEQ multiplex PCR. The repertoire holds hundreds of thousands of clones, with 25% to 35% as singletons. This clonotype was sampled from a man between 18 and 35 years old in good health. Specimen: naive CD4+ T cells from blood.

CDR3 coding DNA: TGCGCCAGCACCCCCTCGGTAATCGGAAACACTGAAGCTTTCTTT. It yields the protein CASTPSVIGNTEAFF. This chain connects TRBV5-1 to TRBJ1-1; D not certain. The CDR3 runs 15 residues. Trimming stripped 6 bases from V and 2 bases from J, with 17 bases between. Germline V gene lookup returns CDR1 SGHRS and CDR2 YFSETQ.